This T cell receptor (beta chain) was sequenced in a study of early T cells in non-severe SARS-CoV-2 infection. TCRdb reprocessed the 5' RACE reads with MiXCR, giving one entry per CDR3 protein. The sample shows approximately 67,000 distinct CDR3 sequences, approximately 8.3% of them seen only once. The germline CDR1 and CDR2 sequences are SQVTM and ANQGSEA. The CDR3 is 10 residues long. Trimming left V 6 bases short and J 1 base short, with 3 bases between. V usage is TRBV29-1 and J usage is TRBJ2-5, with D unclear. This receptor was obtained from an adult who was a healthcare worker with PCR-confirmed SARS-CoV-2 infection or an uninfected control (not recorded which). Sequencing input: whole blood. This CDR3 is CSVAQETQYF. The CDR3 DNA is TGCAGCGTCGCCCAAGAGACCCAGTACTTC.